The source of this T cell receptor (beta chain) is a study of shared clonotypes between healthy human individuals. Only Caucasian adults living in Nashville, Tennessee served as donors. Methods used by the authors: Filtering differed for immunoSEQ, which gave only junction sequences without quality scores. This table comes from immunoSEQ multiplex PCR, and its TCRdb copy is limited to in-frame clones, with some not included. The V and J calls and clone size were taken over from that table, and D and trimming were inferred from the DNA. The sample has roughly 380,000 clones, about 96% seen once. CDR1 is SEHNR, CDR2 FQNEAQ, per germline (reference sequence). This CDR3 comprises 15 residues. V was pared by 5 bases and J by 4 bases, with 10 bases of the junction left unmatched.

Sequences were obtained from memory CD8+ T cells sorted from blood. This sample's subset: CD45RO+ cells pooled with CCR7-negative TemRA cells. The receptor's source is a man younger than 40 in good health. The chain joins TRBV7-9 to TRBJ2-7; TRBD2 matches 8 bases. DNA of the CDR3: TGTGCCAGCAGCCTAAGTCCTAGCGGGCGGTACGAGCAGTACTTC. Translated, it gives CASSLSPSGRYEQYF.